This T cell receptor (beta chain) originates from a study of blood T cell repertoires in COVID-19. Study-wide background: T cells, B-cell-depleted T cells, or PBMCs provided the cDNA or gDNA that served as material.

Assay used: immunoSEQ multiplex PCR; TCRdb lists only in-frame clones, some missing. This table holds hundreds of thousands of clones, 75% to 85% found once. The CDR3 extends over 16 amino acids. Germline V gene data show CDR1 as SGHDT and CDR2 as YYEEEE. Trimming stripped 4 bases from V and 6 bases from J, with 17 bases between. Sequencing was done on a sample of peripheral blood. The chain couples TRBV5-6 to TRBJ1-6; perhaps TRBD1 as D (5 bases). This sequence was found in a woman in her 70s with acute or convalescent COVID-19. The CDR3 nucleotides are TGTGCCAGCAGCCTCCTTACGGGGGAAATTAATTCACCCCTCCACTTT. This codes for CASSLLTGEINSPLHF.